The 29 T cell receptor beta chains reported below all come from one sample, sequenced in a study of T cell responses to AZD1222 COVID-19 vaccine (dated by TCRdb to about 2021). Interpreted using the paper, the time point label stands for: about 28 days (+/-7) after the second vaccine dose. Receptor libraries were prepared by the immunoSEQ multiplex PCR assay. The source is immuneACCESS, and TCRdb retained only in-frame sequences with V and J called. Part of the clones is not carried over; for the studies checked, unresolved V genes explain less than half of this, and the remainder is unexplained. The sample data list under 40,000 clones, and around 78% of these were observed just once. Of the sample, around 4% falls within the top ten clones. The material sequenced was peripheral blood, taken 28 days after the second AZD1222 dose. The source of these receptors is an adult who received the AZD1222 COVID-19 vaccine.

This rearrangement joins TRBV5-6 to TRBJ1-1; no firm D call. Trimming cost V 4 bases and J 1 base, with 8 bases left between them. The CDR3 spans 13 residues. Germline V gene data show CDR1 as SGHDT and CDR2 as YYEEEE. The CDR3 DNA reads TGTGCCAGCAGCCCGGTCACGAACACTGAAGCTTTCTTT. This gives the protein CASSPVTNTEAFF.

The genes are TRBV9 and TRBJ1-4; D is possibly TRBD1 (5 bases). The ends were cut back, 4 bases at V and 4 bases at J, with 14 bases in the middle. Germline values: CDR1 SGDLS, CDR2 YYNGEE. CDR3 length equals 15 residues. The CDR3 spells CASSPTGTGNEKLFF. For the CDR3, the DNA is TGTGCCAGCAGCCCAACCGGGACGGGTAATGAAAAACTGTTTTTT.

The chain is built from TRBV27 and TRBJ1-1; perhaps TRBD1 as D (5 bases). Trimming removed 5 bases from V and 1 base from J, with 14 bases in between. The CDR3 length is 15 residues. Germline V gene data show CDR1 as MNHEY and CDR2 as SMNVEV (reference sequence). The DNA for the CDR3 is TGTGCCAGCAGTCAAAAGGGGCCCAAGAACACTGAAGCTTTCTTT. This sequence encodes CASSQKGPKNTEAFF.

The chain has TRBV6-6 and TRBJ1-1; 7 positions match TRBD1. The J segment lost 8 bases and the V segment lost 2 bases, leaving 2 bases of the junction unmatched. Germline CDR1 and CDR2: MNHNY and SVGAGI (reference sequence). The CDR3 covers 12 residues. The CDR3 DNA sequence: TGTGCCAGCAGTTACGAGACAGGGGAAGCTTTCTTT. Translated: CASSYETGEAFF.

This clone appeared a few times. This chain joins TRBV2 and TRBJ2-7; TRBD1 matches 7 bases. The CDR3 extends over 17 amino acids. V gave up 7 bases and J gave up 2 bases; unmatched junction bases: 17. Germline V gives CDR1 SNHLY, CDR2 FYNNEI. The DNA of the CDR3 is TGTGCCAGCACAGGGGATTACGAGGGGGCGTGGGCCTACGAGCAGTACTTC. Its protein is CASTGDYEGAWAYEQYF.

The chain links TRBV19 to TRBJ1-2; 11 positions match TRBD1. The CDR3 totals 15 residues. V lost 8 bases and J lost 2; bases outside the gene matches: 7. Germline V gene lookup returns CDR1 LNHDA and CDR2 SQIVND (reference sequence). The CDR3 DNA sequence: TGTGCCAGTCGGGGACAGGGGGAATCCAACTATGGCTACACCTTC. Its protein is CASRGQGESNYGYTF.

The V and J genes are TRBV7-2 and TRBJ1-4, with TRBD1 matching over 10 bases. Germline V gives CDR1 SGHTA, CDR2 FQGNSA. This CDR3 is 15 amino acids long. J lost 14 bases, V lost 5 bases, and 14 bases had no gene match. The CDR3 coding sequence is TGTGCCAGCAGCCCACAATCGACAGGGGGCGCAAGCCTGTTTTTT. It encodes CASSPQSTGGASLFF.

This chain uses TRBV19 with TRBJ2-5, with 10 bases identical to TRBD1. Germline loops: CDR1 LNHDA, CDR2 SQIVND (reference sequence). CDR3 length: 15 amino acids. The trim removed 3 bases at V and 2 bases at J, leaving 3 bases unmatched. The CDR3 region has the DNA TGTGCCAGTAGTATGGGACAGGGGTTACAAGAGACCCAGTACTTC. Translated, it gives CASSMGQGLQETQYF.

The chain recombines TRBV12-3 or TRBV12-4 with TRBJ1-5, with D unclear. This CDR3 is 13 amino acids long. Trimming left V 7 bases short and J 3 bases short, with 10 bases between. CDR3 residues: CASTSSDNQPQHF. CDR3 sequence (DNA): TGTGCCAGCACCTCTTCCGACAATCAGCCCCAGCATTTT.

This chain links TRBV7-3 with TRBJ2-1; D is unresolved. CDR3 length: 15 amino acids. From germline, CDR1 is SGHTA and CDR2 FQGTGA. Trimming took 4 bases from V and 0 from J, leaving 10 bases between them. The CDR3 reads CASSSQANSYNEQFF. The CDR3 coding sequence is TGTGCCAGCAGCTCCCAAGCGAACTCCTACAATGAGCAGTTCTTC.

The rearrangement uses TRBV7-2 and TRBJ1-1, with D tentatively TRBD1 (5 bases). The germline V gene encodes CDR1 SGHTA and CDR2 FQGNSA. Between the trimmed V and J ends, which lost 1 base and 5 bases, there was a span of 20 bases. CDR3 size: 17 residues. The DNA for the CDR3 is TGTGCCAGCAGCTTAGATCCGCAGGGCTTTAAGGAAACTGAAGCTTTCTTT. Its translation: CASSLDPQGFKETEAFF.

The gene calls are TRBV5-1 and TRBJ1-1; D is undetermined. Trimming cost V 5 bases and J 1 base, with 12 bases left between them. Germline V gene sequence: CDR1 SGHRS, CDR2 YFSETQ. This CDR3 has 14 amino acids. The CDR3: CASRINPSNTEAFF. Here the CDR3 DNA reads TGCGCCAGCAGAATAAACCCCTCGAACACTGAAGCTTTCTTT. Based on the CDR3 plus reference TRBV5-1 and TRBJ1-1, the full variable domain is KAGVTQTPRYLIKTRGQQVTLSCSPISGHRSVSWYQQTPGQGLQFLFEYFSETQRNKGNFPGRFSGRQFSNSRSEMNVSTLELGDSALYLCASRINPSNTEAFFGQGTRLTVV.

This chain links TRBV7-2 with TRBJ1-1; 8 positions match TRBD1. CDR1 SGHTA and CDR2 FQGNSA come from the germline V gene. J was trimmed by 5 bases and V by 5 bases; bases with no gene match: 13. The CDR3 has 16 amino acids. CDR3 in DNA: TGTGCCAGCAGCCCACCCGGGGACAGGTATACGACTGAAGCTTTCTTT. Its protein product is CASSPPGDRYTTEAFF. Full variable domain (missing parts from reference TRBV7-2 and TRBJ1-1): GAGVSQSPSNKVTEKGKDVELRCDPISGHTALYWYRQSLGQGLEFLIYFQGNSAPDKSGLPSDRFSAERTGGSVSTLTIQRTQQEDSAVYLCASSPPGDRYTTEAFFGQGTRLTVV.

The V and J genes are TRBV7-2 and TRBJ2-3, with 10 bases fitting TRBD2. V shed 5 bases, J shed 8 bases, and the junction held 10 bases outside the gene matches. CDR1 and CDR2 from the germline V gene are SGHTA and FQGNSA. This CDR3 has 15 residues. The CDR3 here is CASSQREGLIGTQYF. The CDR3 coding sequence is TGTGCCAGCAGCCAGCGGGAGGGCCTGATCGGTACGCAGTATTTT.

This clone is medium-sized by share. The rearrangement uses TRBV9 and TRBJ2-2, with 11 positions matching TRBD2. V dropped 3 bases and J dropped 4; count of bases not matched to a gene: 5. The germline gives CDR1 SGDLS, CDR2 YYNGEE. The CDR3 covers 16 residues. This chain's CDR3 is CASSAPLAGGTGELFF. As DNA, the CDR3 is TGTGCCAGCAGCGCCCCCCTAGCGGGGGGCACCGGGGAGCTGTTTTTT.

The rearrangement uses TRBV11-3 and TRBJ1-4; D unresolved. This CDR3 is 19 amino acids long. Germline V gene lookup returns CDR1 SGHNT and CDR2 YENEEA. V lost 5 bases and J lost 0, with 22 bases in between. CDR3 coding DNA: TGTGCCAGCAGCCAGCATGAGGGAATTGTTTGGGCAACTAATGAAAAACTGTTTTTT. Its translation: CASSQHEGIVWATNEKLFF.

The gene calls are TRBV3-1 (or the pseudogene TRBV3-2) and TRBJ1-1, with 9 bases identical to TRBD1. This CDR3 region has 13 residues. The V segment lost 7 bases and the J segment 5 bases; nucleotides outside the gene matches: 5. CDR1 is LGHDT, CDR2 YNNKEL, per germline (reference sequence). The CDR3 protein is CASTRQGGTEAFF. The CDR3 nucleotides read TGTGCCAGCACCCGACAGGGGGGGACTGAAGCTTTCTTT.

The rearrangement links TRBV19 to TRBJ1-2; D uncertain. V lost 2 bases and J lost 2, with 0 bases in between. CDR3 length: 11 amino acids. The V gene's germline CDR1 is LNHDA and CDR2 SQIVND (reference sequence). The CDR3 is CASSINYGYTF. For the CDR3, the DNA is TGTGCCAGTAGTATAAACTATGGCTACACCTTC.

V gene TRBV18 combines with J gene TRBJ1-4; no reliable D call. V gave up 3 bases and J gave up 2 bases, with 13 bases separating them. This CDR3 contains 16 residues. The germline CDR1 and CDR2 sequences are KGHSH and LQKENI. The CDR3 sequence is CASSPGRGMTNEKLFF. The CDR3 coding sequence is TGTGCCAGCTCACCTGGTCGGGGTATGACTAATGAAAAACTGTTTTTT.

V and J are TRBV11-3 and TRBJ2-2, with 9 bases matching TRBD1. V lost 2 bases, J lost 3 bases, and 10 bases stayed unmatched. The CDR3 length is 18 residues. Per germline, CDR1 SGHNT and CDR2 YENEEA. The CDR3 region is CASSLFSPGQGYTGELFF. The CDR3 DNA reads as TGTGCCAGCAGCTTATTTTCCCCGGGACAGGGCTACACCGGGGAGCTGTTTTTT. The full variable domain, with the rest looked up from reference TRBV11-3 and TRBJ2-2, is EAGVVQSPRYKIIEKKQPVAFWCNPISGHNTLYWYLQNLGQGPELLIRYENEEAVDDSQLPKDRFSAERLKGVDSTLKIQPAELGDSAVYLCASSLFSPGQGYTGELFFGEGSRLTVL.

This chain links TRBV12-1 with TRBJ2-3; TRBD2, the table's D call, was not compared with the DNA. TRBV12-1 is listed as a pseudogene. The length of the CDR3 is 12 residues. CDR3 nucleotides: TGTGCCAGCAGCTTTCGTACAGATACGCAGTATTTT. This codes for CASSFRTDTQYF.

The chain links TRBV7-6 to TRBJ1-2; a weak D match, TRBD1 (6 bases). V was trimmed by 5 bases and J by 4 bases, leaving 11 bases between them. CDR1 and CDR2 (germline): SGHVS, FNYEAQ. The CDR3 loop spans 13 amino acids. The CDR3 DNA sequence: TGTGCCAGCAGCCCACAGGGTAGCTATGGCTACACCTTC. Translation: CASSPQGSYGYTF.

The chain joins TRBV27 to TRBJ1-1; D gene unclear. Trimming took 3 bases from V and 2 from J, leaving 10 bases between them. CDR3 size: 14 residues. Germline V CDR1 and CDR2: MNHEY, SMNVEV (reference sequence). In nucleotides, the CDR3 is TGTGCCAGCAGTTTCAAGGCCCTAAACACTGAAGCTTTCTTT. Amino acid sequence: CASSFKALNTEAFF.

The chain recombines TRBV11-3 with TRBJ1-2; 10 bases align to TRBD1. V dropped 5 bases and J dropped 6; count of bases not matched to a gene: 3. Per germline, CDR1 SGHNT and CDR2 YENEEA. CDR3 size: 13 residues. The CDR3: CASSLDRGNGYTF. The DNA of the CDR3 is TGTGCCAGCAGCCTGGACAGGGGGAATGGCTACACCTTC. The variable domain in full, with the rest retrieved from reference TRBV11-3 and TRBJ1-2, is EAGVVQSPRYKIIEKKQPVAFWCNPISGHNTLYWYLQNLGQGPELLIRYENEEAVDDSQLPKDRFSAERLKGVDSTLKIQPAELGDSAVYLCASSLDRGNGYTFGSGTRLTVV.

The chain carries TRBV3-1 (or the pseudogene TRBV3-2) and TRBJ2-2; D not resolved. The ends were cut back, 4 bases at V and 4 bases at J, with 7 bases in the middle. The germline CDR1 and CDR2 sequences are LGHDT and YNNKEL (reference sequence). The CDR3 sequence is 13 residues long. The CDR3 loop reads CASSLISTGELFF. In DNA, the CDR3 is TGTGCCAGCAGCCTAATCTCCACCGGGGAGCTGTTTTTT.

The CDR3 loop is CASSGRGPEAFF. CDR3 nucleotides: TGTGCCAGCAGTGGCAGGGGGCCTGAAGCTTTCTTT. The chain uses TRBV6-6 and TRBJ1-1, with TRBD1 matching over 8 bases. The CDR3 length is 12 residues. Germline CDR1 reads MNHNY; CDR2 reads SVGAGI (reference sequence). The V gene end was trimmed by 5 bases and the J gene end by 6 bases; junction bases not matched to a gene: 2.

The sample holds one count of this clone. The chain couples TRBV5-1 to TRBJ1-2, with TRBD1 matching 8 bases. The V and J ends lost 3 bases and 5 bases, in that order; junction bases with no gene match: 9. The germline CDR1 and CDR2 sequences are SGHRS and YFSETQ. The CDR3 covers 15 residues. CDR3 coding DNA: TGCGCCAGCAGCTCCACACCAGGGGGCGGGTATGGCTACACCTTC. This gives the protein CASSSTPGGGYGYTF.

This sequence joins TRBV4-1 and TRBJ1-6, with no clear D. Germline V gene lookup returns CDR1 MGHRA and CDR2 YSYEKL. The CDR3 runs 12 residues. V was clipped by 7 bases and J by 10 bases, with 11 bases between them. CDR3 region: CASTRSGSPLHF. As DNA, the CDR3 is TGCGCCAGCACCCGAAGTGGGTCACCCCTCCACTTT.

The chain recombines TRBV9 with TRBJ2-5; D unclear. From germline, CDR1 is SGDLS and CDR2 YYNGEE. The CDR3 covers 13 residues. V lost 1 base and J lost 4, with 8 bases in between. The chain's CDR3 is CASSVQEVETQYF. The CDR3 nucleotides read TGTGCCAGCAGCGTACAGGAAGTAGAGACCCAGTACTTC. The full variable domain, in which reference TRBV9 and TRBJ2-5 provide the parts outside the CDR3, is DSGVTQTPKHLITATGQRVTLRCSPRSGDLSVYWYQQSLDQGLQFLIQYYNGEERAKGNILERFSAQQFPDLHSELNLSSLELGDSALYFCASSVQEVETQYFGPGTRLLVL.